This T cell receptor (beta chain) was observed in a study of radiotherapy plus CTLA-4 blockade in lung cancer. For the study at large: Objective responses were documented in over 15% of patients, with disease control in 31%.

Findings and caveats of the study: TCR clones of tumor origin grew in blood after radiotherapy plus ipilimumab. Per reports, early blood T cell clone dynamics, plus interferon-beta, forecast response most strongly.

Method: immunoSEQ multiplex PCR; TCRdb's copy keeps in-frame clones and lacks some. The table lists approximately 50,000 clones, approximately 86% of them singletons. Comments on this clone: The antigen remains unidentified.

Alongside CTLA-4 blockade with ipilimumab, patients with chemo-refractory metastatic non-small-cell lung cancer received focal radiation. Sample: peripheral blood, taken from a patient treated with radiotherapy plus ipilimumab. The source is a human donor with non-small cell lung cancer that progressed on radiotherapy plus ipilimumab. Some clones in this sample may be carry-over from other donors' samples.

The CDR3 DNA reads as TGTGCCAGCAGCAGCAAGAATTCCTACGAGCAGTACTTC. It encodes CASSSKNSYEQYF. The chain recombines TRBV5-4 with TRBJ2-7; D is ambiguous. V lost 4 bases, J lost 1 base, and 9 bases lay in between. Germline values: CDR1 SGHNT, CDR2 YYREEE (reference sequence). The CDR3 runs 13 residues.